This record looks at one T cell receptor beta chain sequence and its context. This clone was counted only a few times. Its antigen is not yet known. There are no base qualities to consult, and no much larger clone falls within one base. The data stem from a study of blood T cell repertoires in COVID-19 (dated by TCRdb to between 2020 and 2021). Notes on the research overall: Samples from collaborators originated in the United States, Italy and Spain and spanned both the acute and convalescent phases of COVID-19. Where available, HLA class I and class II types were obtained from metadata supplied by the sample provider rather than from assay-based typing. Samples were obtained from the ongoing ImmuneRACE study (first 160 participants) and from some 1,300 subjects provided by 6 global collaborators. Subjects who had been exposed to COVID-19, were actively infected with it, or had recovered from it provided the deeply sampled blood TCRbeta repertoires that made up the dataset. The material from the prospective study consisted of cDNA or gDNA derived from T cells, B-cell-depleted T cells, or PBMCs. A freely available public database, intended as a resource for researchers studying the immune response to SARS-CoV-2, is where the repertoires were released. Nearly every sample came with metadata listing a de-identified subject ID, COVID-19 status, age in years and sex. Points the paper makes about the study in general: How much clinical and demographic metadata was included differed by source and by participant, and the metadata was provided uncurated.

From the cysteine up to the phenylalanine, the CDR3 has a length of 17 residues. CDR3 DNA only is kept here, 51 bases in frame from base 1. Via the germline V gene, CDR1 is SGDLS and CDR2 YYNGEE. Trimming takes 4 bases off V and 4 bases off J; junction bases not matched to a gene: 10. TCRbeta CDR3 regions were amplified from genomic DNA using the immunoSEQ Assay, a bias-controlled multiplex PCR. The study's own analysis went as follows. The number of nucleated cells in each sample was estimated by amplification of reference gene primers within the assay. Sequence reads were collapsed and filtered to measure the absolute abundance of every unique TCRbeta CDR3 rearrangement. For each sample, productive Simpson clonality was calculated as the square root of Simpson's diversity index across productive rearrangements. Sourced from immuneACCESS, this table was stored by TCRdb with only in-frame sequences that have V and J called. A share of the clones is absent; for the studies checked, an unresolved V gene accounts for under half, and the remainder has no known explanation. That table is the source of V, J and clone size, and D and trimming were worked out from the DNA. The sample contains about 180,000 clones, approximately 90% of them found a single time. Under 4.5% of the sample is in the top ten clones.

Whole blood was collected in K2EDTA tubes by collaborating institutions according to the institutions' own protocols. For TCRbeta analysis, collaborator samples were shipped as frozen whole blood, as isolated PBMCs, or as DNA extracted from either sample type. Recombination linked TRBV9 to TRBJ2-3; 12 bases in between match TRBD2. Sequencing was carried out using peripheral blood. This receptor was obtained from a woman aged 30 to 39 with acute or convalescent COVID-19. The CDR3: CASSTRGLAGGADTQYF. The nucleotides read TGTGCCAGCAGCACGAGAGGGCTAGCGGGAGGGGCAGATACGCAGTATTTT.